These 14 T cell receptor beta chains were sequenced from one sample in a study of blood T cell repertoires in COVID-19. Only in-frame clones appear in the TCRdb table, and some are missing; sequencing was by immunoSEQ multiplex PCR. The table lists roughly 240,000 clones, 86% of them singletons. What was sequenced was peripheral blood. The receptors were gathered from a young man with active or convalescent COVID-19.

The genes are TRBV7-9 and TRBJ2-1; D remains ambiguous. The germline V gene encodes CDR1 SEHNR and CDR2 FQNEAQ (reference sequence). Trimming pared 2 bases from V and 6 bases from J, leaving 14 bases between. There are 15 residues in the CDR3. The CDR3 region is CASSLSFGSRNEQFF. In DNA form, the CDR3 reads TGTGCCAGCAGCTTATCGTTTGGTAGCCGCAATGAGCAGTTCTTC.

This rearrangement joins TRBV6-5 to TRBJ1-1, with TRBD1 identical over 8 bases. The germline V gene encodes CDR1 MNHEY and CDR2 SVGAGI. The CDR3 totals 14 residues. After removal of 6 bases from V and 3 bases from J, the junction contained 6 bases not matched to a gene. The DNA for the CDR3 is TGTGCCAGCAGGGCAGGGGGCGTCTACACTGAAGCTTTCTTT. Translation: CASRAGGVYTEAFF.

The chain links TRBV6-1 to TRBJ1-5; D remains unclear. Trimming took 2 bases from V and 5 from J, leaving 13 bases between them. CDR1 MNHNS and CDR2 SASEGT come from the germline V gene. There are 15 residues in the CDR3. The CDR3 here is CASSESGGGYQPQHF. DNA for the CDR3: TGTGCCAGCAGTGAATCAGGTGGTGGTTATCAGCCCCAGCATTTT.

As DNA, the CDR3 is TGTGCCAGCAGCCAGGGACTTGGGACAGGGGGCGAAGAGACCCAGTACTTC. Its translation is CASSQGLGTGGEETQYF. This chain joins TRBV7-6 and TRBJ2-5; 12 nucleotides align to TRBD1. Trimming removed 5 bases from V and 3 bases from J; junction bases left unmatched: 10. The CDR3 covers 17 residues. Germline CDR1 reads SGHVS; CDR2 reads FNYEAQ.

The V and J genes are TRBV6-6 and TRBJ1-1; D is uncertain. Germline CDR1 and CDR2: MNHNY and SVGAGI (reference sequence). The CDR3 loop spans 12 amino acids. Trimming took off 0 bases at V and 8 bases at J, with 7 bases between the two ends. CDR3 in amino acids: CASSYSVREAFF. The CDR3 DNA follows: TGTGCCAGCAGTTACTCCGTCCGGGAAGCTTTCTTT.

This clone was counted a single time. The rearrangement links TRBV9 to TRBJ1-4, with 9 bases that match TRBD1. After removal of 4 bases from V and 8 bases from J, the junction contained 6 bases not matched to a gene. Germline V gives CDR1 SGDLS, CDR2 YYNGEE. The CDR3 has 14 residues. In DNA form, the CDR3 reads TGTGCCAGCAGCTTCGGGACAGGGCAAGAAAAACTGTTTTTT. Translated, it gives CASSFGTGQEKLFF. The variable domain in full, completed from reference TRBV9 and TRBJ1-4, reads DSGVTQTPKHLITATGQRVTLRCSPRSGDLSVYWYQQSLDQGLQFLIQYYNGEERAKGNILERFSAQQFPDLHSELNLSSLELGDSALYFCASSFGTGQEKLFFGSGTQLSVL.

This rearrangement joins TRBV6-5 to TRBJ2-1; 9 bases align to TRBD2. The CDR3 spans 15 residues. The V segment lost 6 bases and the J segment 9 bases; nucleotides outside the gene matches: 12. Germline V lookup: CDR1 MNHEY, CDR2 SVGAGI. DNA for the CDR3: TGTGCCAGCAGGTTGGAGAGCGGGAGGTCGGGTGAGCAGTTCTTC. It encodes CASRLESGRSGEQFF.

The chain joins TRBV5-5 to TRBJ1-5; D unclear. Trimming took 2 bases from V and 4 from J, leaving 10 bases between them. Germline CDR1 SGHKS, CDR2 YYEKEE (reference sequence). The CDR3 is 14 amino acids. The CDR3: CASSFVLENQPQHF. DNA of the CDR3: TGTGCCAGCAGCTTTGTATTAGAGAATCAGCCCCAGCATTTT.

This sequence joins TRBV12-3 or TRBV12-4 and TRBJ1-1, with D unclear. Deletions cut 4 bases from V and 8 bases from J, with 14 bases between. The CDR3 spans 13 residues. For the CDR3, the DNA is TGTGCCAGCAGTTCCCGGGAGGCCTTCGAAGCTTTCTTT. This sequence encodes CASSSREAFEAFF.

The V call is TRBV11-3, the J call TRBJ2-1; no clear D gene. In germline, CDR1 is SGHNT, CDR2 YENEEA. The CDR3 extends over 14 amino acids. V dropped 3 bases and J dropped 8 bases, with 14 bases sitting between them. The CDR3 sequence: CASSLGYASDEQFF. The CDR3 coding sequence is TGTGCCAGCAGCTTGGGCTACGCCTCGGATGAGCAGTTCTTC. The variable domain in full, with the rest retrieved from reference TRBV11-3 and TRBJ2-1, is EAGVVQSPRYKIIEKKQPVAFWCNPISGHNTLYWYLQNLGQGPELLIRYENEEAVDDSQLPKDRFSAERLKGVDSTLKIQPAELGDSAVYLCASSLGYASDEQFFGPGTRLTVL.

The rearrangement links TRBV5-1 to TRBJ2-7; TRBD1 is a possible D gene (7 bases). Trimming shortened V by 4 bases and J by 1 base, and 18 bases separated the two germline ends. Germline V gene data show CDR1 as SGHRS and CDR2 as YFSETQ. CDR3 length: 16 amino acids. CDR3 nucleotide sequence: TGCGCCAGCAGCAACGGAGGGGGCTTGGGGTCCTACGAGCAGTACTTC. It specifies CASSNGGGLGSYEQYF.

The V and J genes are TRBV6-5 and TRBJ2-2; perhaps TRBD2 as D (6 bases). The CDR3 runs to 15 residues. Germline CDR1 MNHEY, CDR2 SVGAGI. V lost 4 bases and J 3 bases, leaving 12 bases between the germline ends. The CDR3, as DNA: TGTGCCAGCAGTTTCGGGACGGGAGACACCGGGGAGCTGTTTTTT. Its translation: CASSFGTGDTGELFF.

This chain uses TRBV5-1 with TRBJ2-5, with D possibly TRBD1 on 5 matching bases. V lost 4 bases, J lost 3 bases, and 7 bases lay in between. The CDR3 has 12 residues. Germline CDR1 is SGHRS and CDR2 is YFSETQ. CDR3: CASSATEETQYF. CDR3 nucleotides: TGCGCCAGCAGCGCGACAGAAGAGACCCAGTACTTC.

This chain links TRBV10-3 with TRBJ2-5, with TRBD2 matching 15 bases. The germline gives CDR1 ENHRY, CDR2 SYGVKD. CDR3 length: 20 amino acids. Trimming took 9 bases from V and 5 from J; bases not matched to a gene: 22. In nucleotides, the CDR3 is TGTGCCATTCCGACTACCCAGAAGCGGACTAGCGGGAGGGCCGGGGAGACCCAGTACTTC. Translation: CAIPTTQKRTSGRAGETQYF.